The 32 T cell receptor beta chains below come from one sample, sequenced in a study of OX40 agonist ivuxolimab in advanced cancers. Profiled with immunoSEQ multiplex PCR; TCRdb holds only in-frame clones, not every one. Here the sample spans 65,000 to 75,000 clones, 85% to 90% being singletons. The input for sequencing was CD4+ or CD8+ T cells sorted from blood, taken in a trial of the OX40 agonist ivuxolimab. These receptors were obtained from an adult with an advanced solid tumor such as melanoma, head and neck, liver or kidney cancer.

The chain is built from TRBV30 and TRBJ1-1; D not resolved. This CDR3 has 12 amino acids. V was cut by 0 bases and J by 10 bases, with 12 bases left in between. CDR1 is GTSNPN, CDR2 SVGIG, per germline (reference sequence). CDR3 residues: CAWSVGQFAAFF. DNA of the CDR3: TGTGCCTGGAGTGTTGGTCAATTCGCAGCTTTCTTT.

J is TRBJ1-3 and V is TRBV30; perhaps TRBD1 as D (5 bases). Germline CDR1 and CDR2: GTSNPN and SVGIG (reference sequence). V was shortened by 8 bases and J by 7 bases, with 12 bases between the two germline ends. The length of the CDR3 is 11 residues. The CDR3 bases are TGTGCCGCTAGGGACCGGAACACCATATATTTT. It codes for CAARDRNTIYF.

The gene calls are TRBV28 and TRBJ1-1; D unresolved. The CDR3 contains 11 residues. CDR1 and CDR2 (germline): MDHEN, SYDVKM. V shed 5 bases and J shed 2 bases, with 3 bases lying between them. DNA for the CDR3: TGTGCCAGCAGTCAAAACACTGAAGCTTTCTTT. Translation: CASSQNTEAFF. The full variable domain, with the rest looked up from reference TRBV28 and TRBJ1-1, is DVKVTQSSRYLVKRTGEKVFLECVQDMDHENMFWYRQDPGLGLRLIYFSYDVKMKEKGDIPEGYSVSREKKERFSLILESASTNQTSMYLCASSQNTEAFFGQGTRLTVV.

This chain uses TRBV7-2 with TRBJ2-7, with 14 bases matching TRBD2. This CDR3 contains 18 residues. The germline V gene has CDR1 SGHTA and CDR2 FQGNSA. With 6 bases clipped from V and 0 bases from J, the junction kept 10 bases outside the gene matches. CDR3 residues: CASSFTGTSGGFSYEQYF. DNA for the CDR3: TGTGCCAGCAGTTTTACCGGGACTAGCGGGGGCTTCTCCTACGAGCAGTACTTC.

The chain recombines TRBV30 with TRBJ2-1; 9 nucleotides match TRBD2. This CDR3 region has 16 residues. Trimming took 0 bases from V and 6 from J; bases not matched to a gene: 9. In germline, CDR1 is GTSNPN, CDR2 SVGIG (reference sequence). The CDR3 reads CAWSVLFSGGANEQFF. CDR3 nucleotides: TGTGCCTGGAGTGTATTATTTAGCGGGGGAGCCAATGAGCAGTTCTTC.

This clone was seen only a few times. The CDR3 sequence: CASKGLGPQHF. CDR3 coding DNA: TGTGCCAGCAAGGGCCTAGGGCCCCAGCATTTT. The J gene is TRBJ1-5, the V gene TRBV2; D ambiguous. Trimming cost V 7 bases and J 9 bases, with 10 bases left between them. This CDR3 contains 11 residues. CDR1 is SNHLY, CDR2 FYNNEI, per germline. The full variable domain, rest sourced from reference TRBV2 and TRBJ1-5, is EPEVTQTPSHQVTQMGQEVILRCVPISNHLYFYWYRQILGQKVEFLVSFYNNEISEKSEIFDDQFSVERPDGSNFTLKIRSTKLEDSAMYFCASKGLGPQHFGDGTRLSIL.

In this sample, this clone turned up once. The CDR3 here is CASSFTASTDTQYF. The CDR3 nucleotides are TGTGCCAGCAGCTTCACAGCTAGCACAGATACGCAGTATTTT. The rearrangement uses TRBV13 and TRBJ2-3; D unclear. Trimming took 3 bases from V and 0 from J, leaving 7 bases between them. Looked up from germline, CDR1 is PRHDT and CDR2 is FYEKMQ (reference sequence). CDR3 length: 14 amino acids.

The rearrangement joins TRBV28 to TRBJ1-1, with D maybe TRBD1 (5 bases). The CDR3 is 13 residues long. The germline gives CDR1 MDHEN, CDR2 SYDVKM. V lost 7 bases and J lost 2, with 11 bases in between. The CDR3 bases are TGTGCCAGCATTCGGGGCTATAACACTGAAGCTTTCTTT. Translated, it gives CASIRGYNTEAFF.

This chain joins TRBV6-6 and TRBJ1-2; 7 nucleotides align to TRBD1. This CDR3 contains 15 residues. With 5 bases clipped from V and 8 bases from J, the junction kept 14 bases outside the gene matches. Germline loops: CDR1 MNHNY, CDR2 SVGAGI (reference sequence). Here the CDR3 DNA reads TGTGCCAGCAGTACAAAGAACCGACAGGGCAGGGGCTACACCTTC. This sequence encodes CASSTKNRQGRGYTF.

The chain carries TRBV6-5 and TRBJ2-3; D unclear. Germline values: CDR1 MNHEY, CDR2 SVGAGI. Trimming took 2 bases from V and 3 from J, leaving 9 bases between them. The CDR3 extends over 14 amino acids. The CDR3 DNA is TGTGCCAGCAGTTACGCGGACGGGACAGATACGCAGTATTTT. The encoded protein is CASSYADGTDTQYF.

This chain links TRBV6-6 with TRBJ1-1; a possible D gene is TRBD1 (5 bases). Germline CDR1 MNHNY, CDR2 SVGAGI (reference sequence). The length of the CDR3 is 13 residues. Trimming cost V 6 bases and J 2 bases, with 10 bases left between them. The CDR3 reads CASSWGGNTEAFF. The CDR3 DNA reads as TGTGCCAGCAGCTGGGGGGGAAACACTGAAGCTTTCTTT.

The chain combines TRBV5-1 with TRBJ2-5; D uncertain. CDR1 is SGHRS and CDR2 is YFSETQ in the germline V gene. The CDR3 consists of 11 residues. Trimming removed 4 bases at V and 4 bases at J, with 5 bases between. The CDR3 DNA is TGCGCCAGCAGCGATTTAGAGACCCAGTACTTC. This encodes CASSDLETQYF.

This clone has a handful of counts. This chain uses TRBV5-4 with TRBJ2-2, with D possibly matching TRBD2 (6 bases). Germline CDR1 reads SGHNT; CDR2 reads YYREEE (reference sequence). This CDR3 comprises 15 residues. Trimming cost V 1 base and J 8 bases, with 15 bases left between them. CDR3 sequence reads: CASSLIGGESGELFF. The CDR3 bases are TGTGCCAGCAGCTTGATCGGAGGGGAGTCGGGGGAGCTGTTTTTT.

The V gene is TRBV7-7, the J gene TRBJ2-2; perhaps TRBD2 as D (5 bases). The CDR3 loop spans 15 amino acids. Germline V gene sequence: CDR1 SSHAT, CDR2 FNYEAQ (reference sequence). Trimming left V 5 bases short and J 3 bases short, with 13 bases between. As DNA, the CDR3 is TGTGCCAGCAGCCGAACTAGTTTAGACACCGGGGAGCTGTTTTTT. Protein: CASSRTSLDTGELFF.

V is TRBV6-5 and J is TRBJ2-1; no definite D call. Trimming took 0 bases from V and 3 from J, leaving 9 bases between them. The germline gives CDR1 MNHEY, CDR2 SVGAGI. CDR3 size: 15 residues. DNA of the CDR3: TGTGCCAGCAGTTACTCGAGCGACGGCTACAATGAGCAGTTCTTC. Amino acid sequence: CASSYSSDGYNEQFF.

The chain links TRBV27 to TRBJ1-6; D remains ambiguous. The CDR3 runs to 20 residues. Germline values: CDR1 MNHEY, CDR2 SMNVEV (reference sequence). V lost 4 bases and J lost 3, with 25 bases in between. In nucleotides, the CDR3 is TGTGCCAGCAGTTCCAACACTATCCCGGGGAGGGCAATCTATAATTCACCCCTCCACTTT. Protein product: CASSSNTIPGRAIYNSPLHF.

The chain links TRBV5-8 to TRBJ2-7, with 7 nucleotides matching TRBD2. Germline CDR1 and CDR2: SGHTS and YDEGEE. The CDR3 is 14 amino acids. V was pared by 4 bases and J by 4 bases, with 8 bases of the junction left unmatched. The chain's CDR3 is CASSQAGRLYEQYF. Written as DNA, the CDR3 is TGTGCCAGCAGCCAAGCGGGAAGATTATACGAGCAGTACTTC.

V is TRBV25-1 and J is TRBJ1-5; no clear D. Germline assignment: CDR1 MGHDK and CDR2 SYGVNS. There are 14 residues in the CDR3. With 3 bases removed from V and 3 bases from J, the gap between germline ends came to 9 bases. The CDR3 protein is CASSESQYNQPQHF. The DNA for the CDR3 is TGTGCCAGCAGTGAGTCTCAGTACAATCAGCCCCAGCATTTT.

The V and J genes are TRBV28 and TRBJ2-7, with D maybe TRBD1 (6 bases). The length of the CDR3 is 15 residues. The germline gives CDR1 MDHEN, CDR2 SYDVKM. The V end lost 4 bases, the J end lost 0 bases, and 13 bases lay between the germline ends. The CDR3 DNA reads TGTGCCAGCAGTTCACTAAGGACAGTCTCCTACGAGCAGTACTTC. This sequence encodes CASSSLRTVSYEQYF.

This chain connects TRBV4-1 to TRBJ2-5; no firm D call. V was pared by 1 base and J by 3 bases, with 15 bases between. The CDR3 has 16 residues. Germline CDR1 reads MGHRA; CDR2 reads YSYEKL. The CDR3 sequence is CASSQGGSSVKETQYF. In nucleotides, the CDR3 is TGCGCCAGCAGCCAAGGAGGAAGTTCAGTCAAAGAGACCCAGTACTTC.

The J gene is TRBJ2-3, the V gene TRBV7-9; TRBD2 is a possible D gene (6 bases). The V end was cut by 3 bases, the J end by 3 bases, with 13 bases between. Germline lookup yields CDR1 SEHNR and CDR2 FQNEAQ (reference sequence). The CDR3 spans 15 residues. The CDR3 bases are TGTGCCAGCAGCTTGTATCCGGGAGCGACAGATACGCAGTATTTT. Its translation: CASSLYPGATDTQYF.

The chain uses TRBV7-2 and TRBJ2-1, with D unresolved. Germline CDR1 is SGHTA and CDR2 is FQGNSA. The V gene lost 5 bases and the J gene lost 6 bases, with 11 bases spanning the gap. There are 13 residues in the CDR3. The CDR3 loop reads CASSLTLTNEQFF. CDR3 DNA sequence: TGTGCCAGCAGCCTGACACTAACCAATGAGCAGTTCTTC.

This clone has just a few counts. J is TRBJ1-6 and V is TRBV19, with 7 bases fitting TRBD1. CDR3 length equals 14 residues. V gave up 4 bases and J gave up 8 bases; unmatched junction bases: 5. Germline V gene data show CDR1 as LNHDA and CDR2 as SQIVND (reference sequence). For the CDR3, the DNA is TGTGCCAGTAGTAGACAGGGACCTTATTCACCCCTCCACTTT. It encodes CASSRQGPYSPLHF.

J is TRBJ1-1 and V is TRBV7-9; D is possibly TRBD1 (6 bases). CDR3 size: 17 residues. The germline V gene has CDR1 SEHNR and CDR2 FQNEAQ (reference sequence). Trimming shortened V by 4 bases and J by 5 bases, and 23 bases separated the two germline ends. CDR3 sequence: CASSSRRGEGLRTEAFF. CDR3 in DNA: TGTGCCAGCAGCTCCCGAAGGGGGGAGGGTTTAAGAACTGAAGCTTTCTTT.

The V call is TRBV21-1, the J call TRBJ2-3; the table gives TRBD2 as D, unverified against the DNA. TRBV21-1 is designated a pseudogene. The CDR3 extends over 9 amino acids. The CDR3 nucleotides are TGTGCCAGCGAGGATACGCAGTATTTT. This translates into CASEDTQYF.

CDR3 loop: CASSVRTGDYSPLHF. The CDR3 nucleotides read TGTGCCAGCAGTGTCCGGACAGGGGATTATTCACCCCTCCACTTT. The chain has TRBV25-1 and TRBJ1-6, with 9 positions matching TRBD1. CDR1 and CDR2 from the germline V gene are MGHDK and SYGVNS. This CDR3 region has 15 residues. Germline trimming cut 4 bases from V and 8 bases from J; bases unmatched to any gene: 6.

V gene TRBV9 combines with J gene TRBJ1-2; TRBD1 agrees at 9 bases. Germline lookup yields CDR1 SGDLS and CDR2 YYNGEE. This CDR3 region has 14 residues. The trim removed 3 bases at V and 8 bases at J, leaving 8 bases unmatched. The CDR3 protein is CASSERTGAGGYTF. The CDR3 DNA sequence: TGTGCCAGCAGCGAGAGGACAGGGGCGGGCGGCTACACCTTC.

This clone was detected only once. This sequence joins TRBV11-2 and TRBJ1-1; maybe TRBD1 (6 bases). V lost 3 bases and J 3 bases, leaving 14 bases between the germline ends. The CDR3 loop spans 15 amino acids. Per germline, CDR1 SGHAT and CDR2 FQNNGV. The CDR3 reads CASSLSGATDTEAFF. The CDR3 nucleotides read TGTGCCAGCAGCTTGTCAGGGGCGACTGACACTGAAGCTTTCTTT.

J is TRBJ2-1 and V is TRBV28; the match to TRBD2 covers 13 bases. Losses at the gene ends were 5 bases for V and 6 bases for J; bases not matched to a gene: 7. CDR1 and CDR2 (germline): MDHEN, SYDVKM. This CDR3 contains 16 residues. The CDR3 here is CASSPGLAGVINEQFF. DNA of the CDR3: TGTGCCAGCAGTCCAGGACTAGCGGGAGTTATCAATGAGCAGTTCTTC.

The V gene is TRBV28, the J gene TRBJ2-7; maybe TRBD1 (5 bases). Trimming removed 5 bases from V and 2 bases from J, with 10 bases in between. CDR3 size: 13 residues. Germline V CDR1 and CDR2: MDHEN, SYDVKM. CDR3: CASSITGPYEQYF. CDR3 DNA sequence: TGTGCCAGCAGTATCACAGGCCCCTACGAGCAGTACTTC.

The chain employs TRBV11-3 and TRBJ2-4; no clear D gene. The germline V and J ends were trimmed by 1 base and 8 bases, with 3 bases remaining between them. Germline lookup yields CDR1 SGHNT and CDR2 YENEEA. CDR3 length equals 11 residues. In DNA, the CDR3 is TGTGCCAGCAGCTTAGCGGACATTCAGTACTTC. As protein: CASSLADIQYF.

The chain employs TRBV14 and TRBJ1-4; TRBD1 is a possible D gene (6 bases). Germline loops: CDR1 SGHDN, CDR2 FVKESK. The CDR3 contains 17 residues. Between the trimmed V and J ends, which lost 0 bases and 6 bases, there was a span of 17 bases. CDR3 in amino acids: CASSQETGLLTDEKLFF. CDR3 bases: TGTGCCAGCAGCCAAGAAACAGGGTTACTGACGGATGAAAAACTGTTTTTT.